The rows below give T cell receptor beta chains drawn from one sample of a study of shared T cell receptors in the human thymus. The repertoire was sequenced with immunoSEQ multiplex PCR; TCRdb's copy has only in-frame clones and lacks some. Among over 350,000 clones listed, approximately 95% were seen once. Specimen: thymocytes. The receptors were gathered from a human donor. Both conserved end residues are part of each CDR3. The D gene is left open where the match is weak. A clone size is listed for some rows: how often the clone was seen (once, few, many), or a class if it is expanded.

cdr3_nt: TGTGCCAGCAGTCCAGGACCCAATAGCAATCAGCCCCAGCATTTT; cdr3_aa: CASSPGPNSNQPQHF; d_call: .; v_call: TRBV28; clone_size: .; j_call: TRBJ1-5
cdr3_nt: TGTGCCTGGACTTGGGCAGGGGGCACTGAAGCTTTCTTT; cdr3_aa: CAWTWAGGTEAFF; d_call: TRBD1; v_call: TRBV30; clone_size: few; j_call: TRBJ1-1
cdr3_nt: TGCGCCAGCAGGGACAGGCTAGGGGCCCTCTCTGGAAACACCATATATTTT; cdr3_aa: CASRDRLGALSGNTIYF; d_call: TRBD1; v_call: TRBV5-1; clone_size: .; j_call: TRBJ1-3
cdr3_nt: TGTGCCAGCAGCTTAAGGACTAGCGCGGCCGATACGCAGTATTTT; cdr3_aa: CASSLRTSAADTQYF; d_call: TRBD2; v_call: TRBV5-6; clone_size: .; j_call: TRBJ2-3
cdr3_nt: TGTGCCAGCAGCCCCGACCGAGGAACTAATGAAAAACTGTTTTTT; cdr3_aa: CASSPDRGTNEKLFF; d_call: .; v_call: TRBV14; clone_size: .; j_call: TRBJ1-4
cdr3_nt: TGTGCCAGCCTTCTTCGGACAGGGGAAGGGGCCTCAGATACGCAGTATTTT; cdr3_aa: CASLLRTGEGASDTQYF; d_call: TRBD1; v_call: TRBV7-8; clone_size: .; j_call: TRBJ2-3
cdr3_nt: TGCGCCAGCAGCCGAACGGGGGGGACTAGCGATGACGGAGATACGCAGTATTTT; cdr3_aa: CASSRTGGTSDDGDTQYF; d_call: TRBD2; v_call: TRBV4-3; clone_size: once; j_call: TRBJ2-3
cdr3_nt: TGTGCCAGCACGTACCGGGGGAGGGTCTATGAGCAGTTCTTC; cdr3_aa: CASTYRGRVYEQFF; d_call: TRBD2; v_call: TRBV28; clone_size: .; j_call: TRBJ2-1
cdr3_nt: TGTGCCTGGAGTAATACAGGTATCGACGAGCAGTACTTC; cdr3_aa: CAWSNTGIDEQYF; d_call: .; v_call: TRBV30; clone_size: .; j_call: TRBJ2-7
cdr3_nt: TGTGCCAGCAGTGTGGCAGGGAACTATGGCTACACCTTC; cdr3_aa: CASSVAGNYGYTF; d_call: .; v_call: TRBV25-1; clone_size: .; j_call: TRBJ1-2
cdr3_nt: TGTGCCAGTAGTATTGAGGGGGCAAGGACTGAAGCTTTCTTT; cdr3_aa: CASSIEGARTEAFF; d_call: TRBD1; v_call: TRBV19; clone_size: .; j_call: TRBJ1-1
cdr3_nt: TGTGCCAGCATTCCAGGAGAAGAATTCGGTGGAAACACCATATATTTT; cdr3_aa: CASIPGEEFGGNTIYF; d_call: .; v_call: TRBV28; clone_size: .; j_call: TRBJ1-3
cdr3_nt: TGTGCCACCAGCAGATCCGGTCGGGGGGCAACTAATGAAAAACTGTTTTTT; cdr3_aa: CATSRSGRGATNEKLFF; d_call: .; v_call: TRBV15; clone_size: .; j_call: TRBJ1-4
cdr3_nt: TGCGCCAGCAGCTTGGGTTGGACAGCTGGGGCCAACGTCCTGACTTTC; cdr3_aa: CASSLGWTAGANVLTF; d_call: .; v_call: TRBV5-1; clone_size: once; j_call: TRBJ2-6
cdr3_nt: TGCAGCGTTCGAGACCTGCACGAGCAGTACTTC; cdr3_aa: CSVRDLHEQYF; d_call: .; v_call: TRBV29-1; clone_size: .; j_call: TRBJ2-7
cdr3_nt: TGTGCCAGCAGCCCAACCCCCAGGGGCGAAGCTAACTATGGCTACACCTTC; cdr3_aa: CASSPTPRGEANYGYTF; d_call: .; v_call: TRBV7-9; clone_size: .; j_call: TRBJ1-2
cdr3_nt: TGTGCCAGCTCACCTGGCCCCTACTCCTACGAGCAGTACTTC; cdr3_aa: CASSPGPYSYEQYF; d_call: .; v_call: TRBV18; clone_size: .; j_call: TRBJ2-7
cdr3_nt: TGTGCCAGCAGCCAAAAAAAAGGGGAGACAGATACGCAGTATTTT; cdr3_aa: CASSQKKGETDTQYF; d_call: .; v_call: TRBV14; clone_size: .; j_call: TRBJ2-3
cdr3_nt: TGTGCCAGTAGTCCCCGACAGGGGGCTAGCGACTACAATGAGCAGTTCTTC; cdr3_aa: CASSPRQGASDYNEQFF; d_call: TRBD1; v_call: TRBV19; clone_size: few; j_call: TRBJ2-1
cdr3_nt: TGTGCCAGCAGCTTACCCGAAATCACAGGGGGGTACTACGAGCAGTACTTC; cdr3_aa: CASSLPEITGGYYEQYF; d_call: TRBD1; v_call: TRBV7-2; clone_size: .; j_call: TRBJ2-7
cdr3_nt: TGTGCCAGCAGCCAAGATACCGCCCGGGACGCCAAAAACATTCAGTACTTC; cdr3_aa: CASSQDTARDAKNIQYF; d_call: .; v_call: TRBV4-2; clone_size: .; j_call: TRBJ2-4
cdr3_nt: TGTGCCACCAGCAGAGTGGAGGGGCGGCCAGCGGGGGACAATGAGCAGTTCTTC; cdr3_aa: CATSRVEGRPAGDNEQFF; d_call: TRBD2; v_call: TRBV15; clone_size: .; j_call: TRBJ2-1
cdr3_nt: TGTGCCAGCAGCTTTGGCTCAACCTACGAGCAGTACTTC; cdr3_aa: CASSFGSTYEQYF; d_call: .; v_call: TRBV5-6; clone_size: .; j_call: TRBJ2-7
cdr3_nt: TGTGCCAGCAGCCGACCGGGACTACTGGGAGAGACCCAGTACTTC; cdr3_aa: CASSRPGLLGETQYF; d_call: TRBD2; v_call: TRBV7-8; clone_size: .; j_call: TRBJ2-5
cdr3_nt: TGTGCCAGCAATCGGCGTCTCGAAGAGACCCAGTACTTC; cdr3_aa: CASNRRLEETQYF; d_call: .; v_call: TRBV28; clone_size: .; j_call: TRBJ2-5
cdr3_nt: TGTGCCAGCAGTTTAGCTGCGCGCTATGGCTACACCTTC; cdr3_aa: CASSLAARYGYTF; d_call: .; v_call: TRBV28; clone_size: .; j_call: TRBJ1-2
cdr3_nt: TGTGCCAGCAGTTTGACAGTCCGAGAAGTCGGGAAGCAGTTCTTC; cdr3_aa: CASSLTVREVGKQFF; d_call: .; v_call: TRBV28; clone_size: .; j_call: TRBJ2-1
cdr3_nt: TGTGCCAGCAGTGATGGCCCATACAATGAGCAGTTCTTC; cdr3_aa: CASSDGPYNEQFF; d_call: .; v_call: TRBV25-1; clone_size: once; j_call: TRBJ2-1